Each of the 19 T cell receptor beta chains below was sequenced from the same sample in a study of cytomegalovirus exposure and HLA in healthy donors. Both 60 Vbeta primers and 13 Jbeta primers went into the PCR. Generated by immunoSEQ multiplex PCR, the TCRdb table keeps only in-frame clones and is missing some. Altogether fewer than 150,000 clones are present, roughly four fifths being singletons, with the ten largest covering around 16%. Sequencing was performed on PBMCs. These receptors were obtained from a man in his forties or fifties in good health and CMV-seropositive.

The CDR3 loop is CATSWDRAVGEPQHF. CDR3 DNA: TGTGCCACCAGCTGGGACAGGGCTGTGGGTGAGCCCCAGCATTTT. V and J are TRBV15 and TRBJ1-5, with 9 bases fitting TRBD1. The CDR3 consists of 15 residues. Per germline, CDR1 LNHNV and CDR2 YYDKDF (reference sequence). After removal of 5 bases from V and 8 bases from J, the junction contained 10 bases not matched to a gene.

V is TRBV7-2 and J is TRBJ2-5; unclear D gene. V dropped 4 bases and J dropped 3 bases, with 15 bases sitting between them. The germline gives CDR1 SGHTA, CDR2 FQGNSA. CDR3 length equals 15 residues. CDR3 region: CASSSSRGTEETQYF. DNA for the CDR3: TGTGCCAGCAGCTCGTCGCGTGGTACCGAAGAGACCCAGTACTTC. The variable domain in full, completed from reference TRBV7-2 and TRBJ2-5, reads GAGVSQSPSNKVTEKGKDVELRCDPISGHTALYWYRQSLGQGLEFLIYFQGNSAPDKSGLPSDRFSAERTGGSVSTLTIQRTQQEDSAVYLCASSSSRGTEETQYFGPGTRLLVL.

This clone has a handful of counts. The chain couples TRBV5-1 to TRBJ2-7; D might be TRBD2 (5 bases). Germline V gene data show CDR1 as SGHRS and CDR2 as YFSETQ. CDR3 length: 15 amino acids. The V end was cut by 0 bases, the J end by 2 bases, with 12 bases between. The CDR3 reads CASSLDSPSPYEQYF. The CDR3 DNA follows: TGCGCCAGCAGCTTGGATAGCCCTAGCCCCTACGAGCAGTACTTC.

V usage is TRBV5-1 and J usage is TRBJ2-5; TRBD2 matches at 7 bases. Germline CDR1 SGHRS, CDR2 YFSETQ. With 4 bases clipped from V and 1 base from J, the junction kept 4 bases outside the gene matches. The CDR3 loop spans 14 amino acids. DNA for the CDR3: TGCGCCAGCAGCCAGACTAGCCCCCAAGAGACCCAGTACTTC. Translating gives CASSQTSPQETQYF.

V is TRBV11-2 and J is TRBJ2-5, with TRBD2 as a possible D gene (6 bases). The germline V gene has CDR1 SGHAT and CDR2 FQNNGV. The CDR3 is made up of 16 amino acids. The V and J ends lost 0 bases and 4 bases respectively, with 15 bases between them. In nucleotides, the CDR3 is TGTGCCAGCAGCTTAGATCTTAGTAGCGGTGCAGAGACCCAGTACTTC. This encodes CASSLDLSSGAETQYF.

The CDR3 here is CASSQPQGRETQYF. CDR3 DNA sequence: TGCGCCAGCAGCCAACCACAGGGGAGGGAGACCCAGTACTTC. The chain recombines TRBV4-1 with TRBJ2-5, with TRBD1 as a possible D gene (7 bases). Germline CDR1 is MGHRA and CDR2 is YSYEKL. Between the trimmed V and J ends, which lost 2 bases and 5 bases, there was a span of 12 bases. The length of the CDR3 is 14 residues.

The chain links TRBV7-8 to TRBJ2-1; possibly TRBD1 for D (6 bases). The CDR3 covers 16 residues. Germline lookup yields CDR1 SGHVS and CDR2 FQNEAQ. V was trimmed by 5 bases and J by 3 bases, leaving 17 bases between them. CDR3 amino acids: CASSTLQGIYYNEQFF. CDR3 nucleotides: TGTGCCAGCAGCACATTACAGGGCATTTACTACAATGAGCAGTTCTTC.

The chain recombines TRBV13 with TRBJ2-2; 8 bases are shared with TRBD2. Germline CDR1 is PRHDT and CDR2 is FYEKMQ (reference sequence). V shed 2 bases and J 6 bases; nucleotides not matched to a gene: 8. The CDR3 loop spans 16 amino acids. CDR3 sequence (DNA): TGTGCCAGCAGCTTATACCCCCGGCGGGGGGCCGGGGAGCTGTTTTTT. Translated, it gives CASSLYPRRGAGELFF.

This chain links TRBV6-5 with TRBJ2-7, with D possibly matching TRBD1 (5 bases). The germline CDR1 and CDR2 sequences are MNHEY and SVGAGI. V was shortened by 0 bases and J by 5 bases, with 8 bases between the two germline ends. This CDR3 has 13 residues. The CDR3 nucleotides read TGTGCCAGCAGTTACTCCAGGGAAAACGAGCAGTACTTC. It codes for CASSYSRENEQYF.

V gene TRBV18 combines with J gene TRBJ1-5; TRBD1 is a possible D gene (6 bases). The germline gives CDR1 KGHSH, CDR2 LQKENI. Trimming removed 2 bases at V and 1 base at J, with 9 bases between. CDR3 length: 15 amino acids. The CDR3 nucleotides are TGTGCCAGCTCACCATTCACAGGGAGCAATCAGCCCCAGCATTTT. As protein: CASSPFTGSNQPQHF.

The CDR3 region is CASSQDPSGRVEQYF. DNA for the CDR3: TGCGCCAGCAGCCAAGATCCTAGCGGGAGGGTTGAGCAGTACTTC. This chain connects TRBV4-1 to TRBJ2-7; 12 bases match TRBD2. The trim removed 0 bases at V and 7 bases at J, leaving 4 bases unmatched. This CDR3 comprises 15 residues. Germline CDR1 is MGHRA and CDR2 is YSYEKL.

The chain uses TRBV2 and TRBJ2-1; 16 positions agree with TRBD2. The trim removed 5 bases at V and 9 bases at J, leaving 10 bases unmatched. Germline CDR1 reads SNHLY; CDR2 reads FYNNEI. This CDR3 comprises 17 residues. The CDR3: CASSSGTSGRARSEQFF. CDR3 DNA: TGTGCCAGCAGTTCCGGGACTAGCGGGAGGGCCCGGAGTGAGCAGTTCTTC.

The V and J genes are TRBV27 and TRBJ2-7; a possible D gene is TRBD1 (6 bases). CDR1 and CDR2 from the germline V gene are MNHEY and SMNVEV (reference sequence). The CDR3 sequence is 16 residues long. Trimming stripped 3 bases from V and 2 bases from J, with 17 bases between. CDR3 DNA sequence: TGTGCCAGCAGTTTGCCCGGGACAAACACTCCCTACGAGCAGTACTTC. This encodes CASSLPGTNTPYEQYF.

The V call is TRBV7-2, the J call TRBJ1-3; D possibly corresponds to TRBD1 (5 bases). Trimming shortened V by 4 bases and J by 1 base, and 8 bases separated the two germline ends. This CDR3 comprises 14 residues. The V gene's germline CDR1 is SGHTA and CDR2 FQGNSA. The CDR3 bases are TGTGCCAGCAGCTCTGGGGGGTCTGGAAACACCATATATTTT. Protein product: CASSSGGSGNTIYF. Filled out from reference TRBV7-2 and TRBJ1-3, the complete variable domain reads GAGVSQSPSNKVTEKGKDVELRCDPISGHTALYWYRQSLGQGLEFLIYFQGNSAPDKSGLPSDRFSAERTGGSVSTLTIQRTQQEDSAVYLCASSSGGSGNTIYFGEGSWLTVV.

The V and J genes are TRBV11-2 and TRBJ2-5; TRBD1 might be the D (6 bases). The CDR3 has 14 amino acids. Germline CDR1 is SGHAT and CDR2 is FQNNGV. The V and J ends lost 5 bases and 5 bases respectively, with 15 bases between them. CDR3 region: CASSPQGLGETQYF. The CDR3 nucleotides are TGTGCCAGCAGCCCACAGGGTTTGGGGGAGACCCAGTACTTC.

The rearrangement links TRBV19 to TRBJ2-5; maybe TRBD2 (6 bases). Germline V gene data show CDR1 as LNHDA and CDR2 as SQIVND (reference sequence). With 1 base removed from V and 9 bases from J, the gap between germline ends came to 21 bases. The CDR3 covers 16 residues. The CDR3: CASSIASGAALGPQYF. The CDR3 DNA sequence: TGTGCCAGTAGTATAGCCTCGGGAGCGGCCCTGGGGCCCCAGTACTTC.

The CDR3 coding sequence is TGTGCCAGTAGTGTATCTAGCGGGAGGGACGAGCAGTACTTC. This encodes CASSVSSGRDEQYF. J is TRBJ2-7 and V is TRBV19; TRBD2 matches at 12 bases. Germline loops: CDR1 LNHDA, CDR2 SQIVND (reference sequence). The CDR3 consists of 14 residues. J was trimmed by 5 bases and V by 5 bases; bases with no gene match: 4. The full variable domain, with the rest looked up from reference TRBV19 and TRBJ2-7, is DGGITQSPKYLFRKEGQNVTLSCEQNLNHDAMYWYRQDPGQGLRLIYYSQIVNDFQKGDIAEGYSVSREKKESFPLTVTSAQKNPTAFYLCASSVSSGRDEQYFGPGTRLTVT.

The J gene is TRBJ2-7, the V gene TRBV5-1; tentatively, D is TRBD2 (5 bases). The V gene lost 2 bases and the J gene lost 7 bases, with 19 bases spanning the gap. Germline CDR1 is SGHRS and CDR2 is YFSETQ. This CDR3 region has 15 residues. CDR3 region: CASSLSGIPAEEQYF. The CDR3 DNA follows: TGCGCCAGCAGCTTATCGGGGATCCCCGCGGAGGAGCAGTACTTC. Drawing the rest from reference TRBV5-1 and TRBJ2-7, the complete variable domain is KAGVTQTPRYLIKTRGQQVTLSCSPISGHRSVSWYQQTPGQGLQFLFEYFSETQRNKGNFPGRFSGRQFSNSRSEMNVSTLELGDSALYLCASSLSGIPAEEQYFGPGTRLTVT.

This chain connects TRBV13 to TRBJ1-1; possibly TRBD1 for D (5 bases). CDR1 and CDR2 from the germline V gene are PRHDT and FYEKMQ (reference sequence). This CDR3 has 15 amino acids. Deletions cut 5 bases from V and 4 bases from J, with 17 bases between. The CDR3 loop is CASSHVGQWSTEAFF. Written as DNA, the CDR3 is TGTGCCAGCAGCCACGTGGGGCAGTGGTCCACTGAAGCTTTCTTT.